The 25 T cell receptor beta chains listed next were all sequenced from one sample in a study of shared clonotypes between healthy human individuals. Only in-frame clones appear in the TCRdb table, and some are missing; sequencing was by immunoSEQ multiplex PCR. In the table there are over a million clones, more than 75% of which are singletons. The material sequenced was memory CD4+ T cells from PBMCs. Subset in this sample: CD45RA-negative fraction. The receptors derive from a man aged 18 to 29 in good health. Some clones in this sample may be carry-over from other donors' samples.

V is TRBV28 and J is TRBJ2-1, with 14 bases fitting TRBD2. V was clipped by 1 base and J by 2 bases; unmatched bases: 10. Germline V gives CDR1 MDHEN, CDR2 SYDVKM. The CDR3 is made up of 20 amino acids. The CDR3, as DNA: TGTGCCAGCAGTTTATTAATGGGTGGACTAGCGGGAGGTACCTACAATGAGCAGTTCTTC. Translating it yields CASSLLMGGLAGGTYNEQFF.

The gene calls are TRBV19 and TRBJ2-1; 8 bases fit TRBD1. CDR1 LNHDA and CDR2 SQIVND come from the germline V gene (reference sequence). This CDR3 comprises 16 residues. The V gene end was trimmed by 6 bases and the J gene end by 0 bases; junction bases not matched to a gene: 7. This CDR3 is CASSRTGRSSYNEQFF. The DNA for the CDR3 is TGTGCCAGTAGCCGGACAGGGCGTAGCTCCTACAATGAGCAGTTCTTC.

The J gene is TRBJ1-5, the V gene TRBV9, with D perhaps TRBD1 (5 bases). V was trimmed by 4 bases and J by 2 bases, leaving 16 bases between them. CDR1 and CDR2 (germline): SGDLS, YYNGEE. The CDR3 contains 16 residues. The CDR3 DNA reads as TGTGCCAGCAGCCCGGGACCCCCCACAGGCAATCAGCCCCAGCATTTT. As protein: CASSPGPPTGNQPQHF.

The chain recombines TRBV27 with TRBJ2-3; 13 bases agree with TRBD2. The trim removed 5 bases at V and 5 bases at J, leaving 16 bases unmatched. The CDR3 loop spans 19 amino acids. Germline values: CDR1 MNHEY, CDR2 SMNVEV (reference sequence). The chain's CDR3 is CASSRTPRTSGRIGDTQYF. The CDR3 bases are TGTGCCAGCAGTCGAACCCCTCGGACTAGCGGGAGAATTGGAGATACGCAGTATTTT.

The rearrangement joins TRBV7-2 to TRBJ1-3; weak D call: TRBD1 (5 bases). Germline values: CDR1 SGHTA, CDR2 FQGNSA. The V end lost 5 bases, the J end lost 0 bases, and 14 bases lay between the germline ends. The CDR3 sequence is 16 residues long. The CDR3 is CASSLVDSSSGNTIYF. CDR3 nucleotide sequence: TGTGCCAGCAGCCTAGTCGACAGTAGCTCTGGAAACACCATATATTTT. The variable domain in full, completed from reference TRBV7-2 and TRBJ1-3, reads GAGVSQSPSNKVTEKGKDVELRCDPISGHTALYWYRQSLGQGLEFLIYFQGNSAPDKSGLPSDRFSAERTGGSVSTLTIQRTQQEDSAVYLCASSLVDSSSGNTIYFGEGSWLTVV.

The chain links TRBV6-5 to TRBJ1-4; D remains ambiguous. Germline V CDR1 and CDR2: MNHEY, SVGAGI. CDR3 length: 15 residues. V shed 0 bases and J shed 5 bases, with 10 bases lying between them. The CDR3 sequence is CASSYSGMGNEKLFF. CDR3 sequence (DNA): TGTGCCAGCAGTTACTCGGGAATGGGCAATGAAAAACTGTTTTTT.

This chain links TRBV9 with TRBJ2-1; 11 bases agree with TRBD1. The CDR3 runs 15 residues. The V segment lost 4 bases and the J segment 3 bases; nucleotides outside the gene matches: 3. Germline V lookup: CDR1 SGDLS, CDR2 YYNGEE. CDR3 loop: CASSPGTGGYNEQFF. For the CDR3, the DNA is TGTGCCAGCAGCCCAGGGACAGGGGGCTACAATGAGCAGTTCTTC.

This clone was seen a single time. V gene TRBV27 combines with J gene TRBJ2-3; D is undetermined. This CDR3 spans 14 amino acids. V was trimmed by 2 bases and J by 1 base, leaving 7 bases between them. CDR1 and CDR2 from the germline V gene are MNHEY and SMNVEV (reference sequence). CDR3 DNA: TGTGCCAGCAGTTTACTGGACCGCACAGATACGCAGTATTTT. Translating it yields CASSLLDRTDTQYF.

This chain connects TRBV28 to TRBJ2-5; no clear D. V lost 1 base, J lost 5 bases, and 5 bases lay in between. Germline-derived CDR1 and CDR2 are MDHEN and SYDVKM. The length of the CDR3 is 12 residues. CDR3 DNA sequence: TGTGCCAGCAGTTTATATTGGGAGACCCAGTACTTC. It yields the protein CASSLYWETQYF.

The chain recombines TRBV7-2 with TRBJ2-4; D remains ambiguous. The CDR3 totals 14 residues. V lost 8 bases to trimming and J lost 3 bases, with 14 bases between them. The germline V gene has CDR1 SGHTA and CDR2 FQGNSA. CDR3 sequence (DNA): TGTGCCAGCGGCCCCAGGAGTGGCAAAAACATTCAGTACTTC. Translating gives CASGPRSGKNIQYF.

On this clone: One base away lies a much larger clone, so this may be a sequencing read error. The V call is TRBV25-1, the J call TRBJ2-5, with TRBD2 matching 11 bases. The J call may be incorrect, as the DNA end agrees better with TRBJ2-7. The germline CDR1 and CDR2 sequences are MGHDK and SYGVNS. CDR3 size: 14 residues. The chain's CDR3 is CASSGTSGPYEQYF. Here the CDR3 DNA reads TGTGCCAGCAGCGGGACTAGCGGCCCCTACGAGCAGTACTTC.

The chain is built from TRBV5-1 and TRBJ2-2; TRBD2 aligns across 10 bases. CDR1 and CDR2 (germline): SGHRS, YFSETQ. V was clipped by 4 bases and J by 4 bases; unmatched bases: 4. The CDR3 extends over 15 amino acids. CDR3 residues: CASSASGSSTGELFF. The CDR3 DNA reads as TGCGCCAGCAGCGCTAGCGGGAGTAGCACCGGGGAGCTGTTTTTT.

Comment on this clone: At one end, the junction sequence differs from germline, possibly due to a read error. V is TRBV10-3 and J is TRBJ2-7, with D perhaps TRBD1 (6 bases). This CDR3 is built from 11 residues. Per germline, CDR1 ENHRY and CDR2 SYGVKD. CDR3 protein: CAISESGTIDF. DNA of the CDR3: TGTGCCATCAGTGAGTCGGGGACAATAGACTTC.

The gene calls are TRBV6-1 and TRBJ2-1, with 7 bases identical to TRBD2. CDR1 and CDR2 from the germline V gene are MNHNS and SASEGT. The CDR3 sequence is 14 residues long. Trimming at V came to 9 bases and at J to 4 bases, leaving 9 bases not matched to a gene. The CDR3 sequence is CASPREGAYNEQFF. In DNA form, the CDR3 reads TGTGCCAGTCCGAGGGAGGGCGCTTACAATGAGCAGTTCTTC.

The rearrangement joins TRBV30 to TRBJ1-1; possible D gene TRBD1, 5 bases. This CDR3 comprises 14 residues. With 2 bases removed from V and 5 bases from J, the gap between germline ends came to 15 bases. CDR1 and CDR2 (germline): GTSNPN, SVGIG (reference sequence). This CDR3 reads CAWSTGTPKTEAFF. CDR3 coding DNA: TGTGCCTGGAGTACCGGGACCCCGAAGACTGAAGCTTTCTTT.

This clone was recorded once. J is TRBJ2-3 and V is TRBV5-1, with TRBD2 identical over 10 bases. The CDR3 runs 17 residues. The V gene end was trimmed by 1 base and the J gene end by 4 bases; junction bases not matched to a gene: 9. Germline V gene lookup returns CDR1 SGHRS and CDR2 YFSETQ. CDR3 nucleotides: TGCGCCAGCAGCTTGCCATCCTCTAGCGGGAGCGCAGATACGCAGTATTTT. The encoded protein is CASSLPSSSGSADTQYF.

The V and J genes are TRBV5-1 and TRBJ2-1, with 9 nucleotides matching TRBD2. CDR1 is SGHRS, CDR2 YFSETQ, per germline. This CDR3 contains 18 residues. J lost 10 bases, V lost 4 bases, and 21 bases had no gene match. The CDR3 loop is CASSAPTSGPPRKGEQFF. CDR3 DNA: TGCGCCAGCAGCGCCCCTACTAGCGGGCCTCCAAGGAAGGGGGAGCAGTTCTTC.

This clone has a handful of counts. The rearrangement joins TRBV5-4 to TRBJ2-7; D gene uncertain. The V gene lost 5 bases and the J gene lost 9 bases, with 18 bases spanning the gap. This CDR3 region has 13 residues. CDR1 and CDR2 from the germline V gene are SGHNT and YYREEE (reference sequence). The CDR3 is CASSVGWYDRQYF. CDR3 DNA: TGTGCCAGCAGTGTCGGGTGGTATGATCGGCAGTACTTC.

Notes on this clone: It may be a read error: a sequence one base away is much more abundant. This chain links TRBV28 with TRBJ1-2; 11 nucleotides agree with TRBD1. The V segment lost 6 bases and the J segment 4 bases; nucleotides outside the gene matches: 4. Germline V lookup: CDR1 MDHEN, CDR2 SYDVKM. The CDR3 is 14 amino acids. This CDR3 is CASSPGTGGYGYTF. The CDR3 nucleotides read TGTGCCAGCAGCCCCGGGACAGGGGGCTATGGCTACACCTTC.

J is TRBJ2-1 and V is TRBV9, with D possibly being TRBD2 (6 bases). The CDR3 spans 15 residues. Trimming pared 4 bases from V and 4 bases from J, leaving 15 bases between. In germline, CDR1 is SGDLS, CDR2 YYNGEE. CDR3 protein: CASSPAPLAYNEQFF. CDR3 DNA: TGTGCCAGCAGCCCCGCCCCACTAGCATACAATGAGCAGTTCTTC.

The chain is built from TRBV6-6 and TRBJ2-3; 7 bases match TRBD2. V shed 6 bases, J shed 3 bases, and the junction held 6 bases outside the gene matches. The CDR3 contains 14 residues. CDR1 MNHNY and CDR2 SVGAGI come from the germline V gene (reference sequence). CDR3 sequence: CASRGGRPTDTQYF. CDR3 nucleotide sequence: TGTGCCAGCAGAGGCGGGAGACCAACAGATACGCAGTATTTT.

This rearrangement joins TRBV28 to TRBJ1-1; D not certain. This CDR3 region has 16 residues. Trimming stripped 7 bases from V and 4 bases from J, with 22 bases between. Germline lookup yields CDR1 MDHEN and CDR2 SYDVKM. This CDR3 is CASNLGIGSEGTEAFF. CDR3 sequence (DNA): TGTGCCAGCAATTTGGGTATTGGGTCGGAGGGCACTGAAGCTTTCTTT.

This chain connects TRBV18 to TRBJ2-7; the D gene is possibly TRBD1 (7 bases). Per the germline V gene, CDR1 is KGHSH and CDR2 is LQKENI. This CDR3 region has 14 residues. V dropped 4 bases and J dropped 7 bases, with 17 bases sitting between them. For the CDR3, the DNA is TGTGCCAGCTCACTCGGGACAGCCGGAGGGGAGCAGTACTTC. The encoded protein is CASSLGTAGGEQYF.

In this sample, this clone turned up many times. J is TRBJ1-1 and V is TRBV2, with a tentative D call TRBD1 (6 bases). The CDR3 runs to 15 residues. Germline CDR1 SNHLY, CDR2 FYNNEI. V gave up 6 bases and J gave up 5 bases, with 19 bases separating them. The CDR3 spells CASSQGRGARTEAFF. CDR3 DNA sequence: TGTGCCAGCAGCCAAGGTCGGGGGGCTAGGACTGAAGCTTTCTTT.

To note about this clone: In the same sample, other DNA sequences code for this CDR3. The rearrangement uses TRBV27 and TRBJ2-3; D unclear. CDR1 and CDR2 from the germline V gene are MNHEY and SMNVEV (reference sequence). The CDR3 has 14 amino acids. V was trimmed by 3 bases and J by 0 bases, leaving 7 bases between them. CDR3 nucleotides: TGTGCCAGCAGTTTCCCGGGTAGCACAGATACGCAGTATTTT. Protein sequence: CASSFPGSTDTQYF.